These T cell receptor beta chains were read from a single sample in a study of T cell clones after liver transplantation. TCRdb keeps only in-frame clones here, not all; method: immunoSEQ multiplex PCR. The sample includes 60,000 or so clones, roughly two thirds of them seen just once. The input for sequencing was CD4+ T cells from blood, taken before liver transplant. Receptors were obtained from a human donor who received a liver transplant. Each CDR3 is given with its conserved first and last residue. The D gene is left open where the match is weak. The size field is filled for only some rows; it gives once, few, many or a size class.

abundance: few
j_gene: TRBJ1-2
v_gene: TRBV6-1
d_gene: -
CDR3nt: TGTGCCAGCAGTGACCCCTCTAGTGGCTACACCTTC
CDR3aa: CASSDPSSGYTF

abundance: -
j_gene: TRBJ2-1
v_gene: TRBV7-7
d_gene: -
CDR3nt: TGTGCTAGCAGCTTAACCCCAGACGGGAATGAGCAGTTCTTC
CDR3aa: CASSLTPDGNEQFF

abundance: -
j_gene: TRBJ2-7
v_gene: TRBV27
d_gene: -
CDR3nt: TGTGCCAGCAGTCGGGACGAGCAGTACTTC
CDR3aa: CASSRDEQYF

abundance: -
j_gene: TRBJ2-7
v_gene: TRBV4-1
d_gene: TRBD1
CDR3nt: TGCGCCAGCAGCCTGGGACAGGGGCCTACTAGCGAGCAGTACTTC
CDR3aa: CASSLGQGPTSEQYF

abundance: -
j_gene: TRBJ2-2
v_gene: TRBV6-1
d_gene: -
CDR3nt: TGTGCCAGCAGTGAAGCGCGGGTCGGGGAGCTGTTTTTT
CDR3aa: CASSEARVGELFF

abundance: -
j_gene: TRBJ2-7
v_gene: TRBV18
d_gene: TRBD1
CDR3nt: TGTGCCAGCACGTATGGGACAGGTCGCTCCTACGAGCAGTACTTC
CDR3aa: CASTYGTGRSYEQYF

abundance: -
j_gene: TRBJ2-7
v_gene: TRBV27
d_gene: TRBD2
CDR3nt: TGTGCCAGCAGTTTAAGGGGCCGGGGGGCCTACGAGCAGTACTTC
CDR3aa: CASSLRGRGAYEQYF

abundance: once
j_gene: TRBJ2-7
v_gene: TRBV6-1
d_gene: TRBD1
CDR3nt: TGTGCCAGCAGTGGGGGCGGGACAGGGACCTACGAGCAGTACTTC
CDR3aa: CASSGGGTGTYEQYF

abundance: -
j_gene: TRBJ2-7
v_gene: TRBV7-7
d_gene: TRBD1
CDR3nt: TGTGCTAGCAGCTTGGCAAGACAGGGAAACTCCTACGAGCAGTACTTC
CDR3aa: CASSLARQGNSYEQYF

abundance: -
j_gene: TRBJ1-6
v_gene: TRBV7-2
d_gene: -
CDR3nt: TGTGCCAGCAGCCCCCGGACAGAATCACCCCTCCACTTT
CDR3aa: CASSPRTESPLHF

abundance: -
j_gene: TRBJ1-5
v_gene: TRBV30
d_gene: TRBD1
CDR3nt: TGTGCCTGGAGTCCTGGGACAGGGGTCAATCAGCCCCAGCATTTT
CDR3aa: CAWSPGTGVNQPQHF

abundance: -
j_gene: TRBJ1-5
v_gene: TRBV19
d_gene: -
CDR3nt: TGTGCCAGTACCCCCAGTCCAGGGGCAAATCAGCCCCAGCATTTT
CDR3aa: CASTPSPGANQPQHF

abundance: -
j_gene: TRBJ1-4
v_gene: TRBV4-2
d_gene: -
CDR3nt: TGTGCCAGCAGCCTCAGTGGGGGCACTAATGAAAAACTGTTTTTT
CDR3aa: CASSLSGGTNEKLFF

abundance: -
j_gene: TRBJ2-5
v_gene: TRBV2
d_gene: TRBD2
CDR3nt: TGTGCCAGCAGTGCACAGGGTCTAGCGGGGGCAGAGACCCAGTACTTC
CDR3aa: CASSAQGLAGAETQYF

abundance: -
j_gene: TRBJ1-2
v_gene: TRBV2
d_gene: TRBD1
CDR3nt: TGTGCCAGCAGACCAAGACAGGGGGTGGGTGGCTACACCTTC
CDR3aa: CASRPRQGVGGYTF

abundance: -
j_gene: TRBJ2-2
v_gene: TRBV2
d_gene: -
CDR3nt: TGTGCCAGCAGTCTCAGACAGACCGGGGAGCTGTTTTTT
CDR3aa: CASSLRQTGELFF

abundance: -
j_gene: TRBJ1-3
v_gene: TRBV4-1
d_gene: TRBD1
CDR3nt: TGCGCCAGCAGTTTAGGTCGGGACAGGGACATATATTTT
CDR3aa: CASSLGRDRDIYF

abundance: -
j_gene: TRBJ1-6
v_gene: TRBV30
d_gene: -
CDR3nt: TGTGCCTGGACTCTAAGCTCCTATAATTCACCCCTCCACTTT
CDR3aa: CAWTLSSYNSPLHF

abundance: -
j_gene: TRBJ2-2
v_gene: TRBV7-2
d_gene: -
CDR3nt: TGTGCCAGCAGCTTAGGAGGCGGGAACACCGGGGAGCTGTTTTTT
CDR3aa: CASSLGGGNTGELFF

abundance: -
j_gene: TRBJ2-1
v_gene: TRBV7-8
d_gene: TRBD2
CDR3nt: TGTGCCAGCAGCTTAGCTCGGACTAGCGAGAGTGAGCAGTTCTTC
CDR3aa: CASSLARTSESEQFF

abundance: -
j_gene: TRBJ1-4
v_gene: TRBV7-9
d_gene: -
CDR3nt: TGTGCCAGCAGCTTAGACAGAAATGAAAAACTGTTTTTT
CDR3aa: CASSLDRNEKLFF

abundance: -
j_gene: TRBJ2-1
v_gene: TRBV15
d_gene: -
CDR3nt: TGTGCCACCAGCAGACCGTACAATGAGCAGTTCTTC
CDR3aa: CATSRPYNEQFF

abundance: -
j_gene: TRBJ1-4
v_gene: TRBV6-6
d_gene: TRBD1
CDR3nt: TGTGCCAGCAGTTACTCGAAAGACAGGGGATATGAAAAACTGTTTTTT
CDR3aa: CASSYSKDRGYEKLFF

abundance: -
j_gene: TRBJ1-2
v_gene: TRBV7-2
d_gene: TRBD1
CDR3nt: TGTGCCACTCCCTCGGACAGGGGGCGAGGCTATGGCTACACCTTC
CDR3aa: CATPSDRGRGYGYTF

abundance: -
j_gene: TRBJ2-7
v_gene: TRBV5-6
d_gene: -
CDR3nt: TGTGCCAGCACCATCCTGGGACCCGGGGGGCGACACGAGCAGTACTTC
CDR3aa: CASTILGPGGRHEQYF

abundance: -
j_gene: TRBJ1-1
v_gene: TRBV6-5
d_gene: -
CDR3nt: TGTGCCAGCAGTTATTGGCAGGACACTGAAGCTTTCTTT
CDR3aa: CASSYWQDTEAFF

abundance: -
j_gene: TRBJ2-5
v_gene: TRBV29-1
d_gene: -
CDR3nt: TGCAGCGTTGGGAAGCGGACGATACAAGAGACCCAGTACTTC
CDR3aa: CSVGKRTIQETQYF

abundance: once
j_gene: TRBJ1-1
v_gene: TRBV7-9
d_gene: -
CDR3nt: TGTGCCAGCACACAAACACTTGGGAGGGCTGAAGCTTTCTTT
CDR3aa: CASTQTLGRAEAFF

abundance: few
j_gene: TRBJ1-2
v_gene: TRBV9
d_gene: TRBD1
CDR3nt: TGTGCCAGCAGAGATGGACAGGGTTATCCTTCTGACTATGGCTACACCTTC
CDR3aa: CASRDGQGYPSDYGYTF

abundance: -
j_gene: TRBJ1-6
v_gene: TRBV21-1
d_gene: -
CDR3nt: TGTGCCAGACAAAGACCGGGACAGCTCTTCGTAGGCTCCTATAATTCACCCCTCCACTTT
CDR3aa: CARQRPGQLFVGSYNSPLHF

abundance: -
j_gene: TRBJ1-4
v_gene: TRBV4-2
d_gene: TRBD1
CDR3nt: TGTGCCAGCAGCCAAGATCCGGGACAGGGGACTGAAAAACTGTTTTTT
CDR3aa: CASSQDPGQGTEKLFF

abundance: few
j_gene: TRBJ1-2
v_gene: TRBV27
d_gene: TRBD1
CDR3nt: TGTGCCAGCAGTCCCCGGGACAGGCGCTATGGCTACACCTTC
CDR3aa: CASSPRDRRYGYTF

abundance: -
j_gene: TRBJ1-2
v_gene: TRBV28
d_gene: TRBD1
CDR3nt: TGTGCCAGCACCGCGGGACAGGGGATAGCAAGGATCTATGGCTACACCTTC
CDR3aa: CASTAGQGIARIYGYTF

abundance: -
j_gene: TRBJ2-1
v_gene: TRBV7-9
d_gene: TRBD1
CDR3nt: TGTGCCAGCAGCCCCGGGACAGTTGTCAATGAGCAGTTCTTC
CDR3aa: CASSPGTVVNEQFF

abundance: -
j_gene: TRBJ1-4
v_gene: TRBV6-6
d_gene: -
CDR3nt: TGTGCCAGCTCCCGGGGGATGGAAAAACTGTTTTTT
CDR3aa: CASSRGMEKLFF

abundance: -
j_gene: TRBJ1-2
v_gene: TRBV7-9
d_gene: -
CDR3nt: TGTGCCAGCTCCTCGGGTAGGGGAACCTATGGCTACACCTTC
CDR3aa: CASSSGRGTYGYTF

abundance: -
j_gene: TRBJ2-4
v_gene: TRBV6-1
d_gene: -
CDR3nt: TGTGCCAGCAGTCCTAGACTGGCAATTCAGTACTTC
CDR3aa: CASSPRLAIQYF

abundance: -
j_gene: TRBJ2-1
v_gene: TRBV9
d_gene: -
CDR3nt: TGTGCCAGCAGCGTCGACTGGAGCTCCTACAATGAGCAGTTCTTC
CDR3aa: CASSVDWSSYNEQFF

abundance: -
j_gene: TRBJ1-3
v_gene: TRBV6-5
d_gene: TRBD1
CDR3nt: TGTGCCAGCATACGGGACAGCTCTGGAAACACCATATATTTT
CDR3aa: CASIRDSSGNTIYF

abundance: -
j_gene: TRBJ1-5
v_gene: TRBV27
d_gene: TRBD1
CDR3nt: TGTGCCAGCAGTCCCCGGACAGGGGGCAAGAGTTACGATCAGCCCCAGCATTTT
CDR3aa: CASSPRTGGKSYDQPQHF

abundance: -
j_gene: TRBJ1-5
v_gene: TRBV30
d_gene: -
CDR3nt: TGTGCCTGGAGTAGGGGGAGCAATCAGCCCCAGCATTTT
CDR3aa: CAWSRGSNQPQHF

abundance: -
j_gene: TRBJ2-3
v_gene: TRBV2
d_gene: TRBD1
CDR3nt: TGTGCCAGCACGAGACAGGGCCAAGATACGCAGTATTTT
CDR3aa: CASTRQGQDTQYF

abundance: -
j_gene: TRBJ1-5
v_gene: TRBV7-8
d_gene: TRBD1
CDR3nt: TGTGCCAGCAGCCCAGACAGGGCGTATAGCAATCAGCCCCAGCATTTT
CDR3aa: CASSPDRAYSNQPQHF

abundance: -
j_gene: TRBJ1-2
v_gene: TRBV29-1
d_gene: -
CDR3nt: TGCAGCGTTGAATCGGCGGGGGGCGATAGCTACACCTTC
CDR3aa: CSVESAGGDSYTF

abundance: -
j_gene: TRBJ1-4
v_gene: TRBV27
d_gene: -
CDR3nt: TGTGCCAGCAGTTGGCGGGCTTTAGGTGAAAAACTGTTTTTT
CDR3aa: CASSWRALGEKLFF

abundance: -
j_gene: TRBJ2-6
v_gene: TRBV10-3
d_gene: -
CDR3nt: TGTGCCATCAGTGCCCGGGTTGGGGGCAACTCTGGGGCCAACGTCCTGACTTTC
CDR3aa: CAISARVGGNSGANVLTF

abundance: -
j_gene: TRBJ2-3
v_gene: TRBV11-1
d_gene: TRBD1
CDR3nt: TGTGCCAGCAGCCGACAGGGCTACACAGATACGCAGTATTTT
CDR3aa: CASSRQGYTDTQYF

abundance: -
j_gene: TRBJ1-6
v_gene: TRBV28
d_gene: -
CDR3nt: TGTGCCAGCAGTTTCCCCGGGGTCACCTATAATTCACCCCTCCACTTT
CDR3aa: CASSFPGVTYNSPLHF

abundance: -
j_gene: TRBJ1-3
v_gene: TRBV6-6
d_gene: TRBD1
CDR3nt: TGTGCCAGCAGCCGGGGACAGGCCTCTGGAAACACCATATATTTT
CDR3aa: CASSRGQASGNTIYF

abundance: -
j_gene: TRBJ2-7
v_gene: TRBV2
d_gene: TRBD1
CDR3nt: TGTGCCAGCAATGTGAGGGACAGGACCCACGAGCAGTACTTC
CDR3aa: CASNVRDRTHEQYF

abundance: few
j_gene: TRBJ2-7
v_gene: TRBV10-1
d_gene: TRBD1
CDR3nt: TGCGCCAGCAGTGAAGGGACAGAGGGCTCCTACGAGCAGTACTTC
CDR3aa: CASSEGTEGSYEQYF

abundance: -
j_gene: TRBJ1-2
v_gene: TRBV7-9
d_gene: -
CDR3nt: TGTGCCAGCAGCTTAGCAGGAGGTACTAACTATGGCTACACCTTC
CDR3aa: CASSLAGGTNYGYTF

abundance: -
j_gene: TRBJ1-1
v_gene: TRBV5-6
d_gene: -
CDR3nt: TGTGCCAGCAGCTTGGACAACCGGAACACTGAAGCTTTCTTT
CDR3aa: CASSLDNRNTEAFF

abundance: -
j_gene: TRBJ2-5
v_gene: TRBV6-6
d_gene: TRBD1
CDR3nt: TGTGCCAGCAGGTCCTCGACAGGGCCCGGAGAGACCCAGTACTTC
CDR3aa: CASRSSTGPGETQYF

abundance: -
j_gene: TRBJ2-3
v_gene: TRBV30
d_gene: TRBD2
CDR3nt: TGTGCCTGGAGGGGCCGACTAGCGGGGGGCCAACCGCGGGCAGATACGCAGTATTTT
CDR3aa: CAWRGRLAGGQPRADTQYF

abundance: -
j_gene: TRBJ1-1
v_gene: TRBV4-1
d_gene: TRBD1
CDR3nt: TGCGCCAGCAGCCTTCGCTGGACAGGGAGGTTAGTAGCTTTCTTT
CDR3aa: CASSLRWTGRLVAFF

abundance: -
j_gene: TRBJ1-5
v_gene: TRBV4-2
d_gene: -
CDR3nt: TGTGCCAGCAGCCAAATCTCAGGCCGCGGGGAGCCCCAGCATTTT
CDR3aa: CASSQISGRGEPQHF

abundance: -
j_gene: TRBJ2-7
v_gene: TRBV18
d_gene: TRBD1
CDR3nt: TGTGCCAGCTCACGGGGGACAGATCCGTCCCTTTACGAGCAGTACTTC
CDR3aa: CASSRGTDPSLYEQYF

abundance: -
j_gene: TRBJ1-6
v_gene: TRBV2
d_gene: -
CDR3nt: TGTGCCAGCATGAGGCCGGCAGCCCCTAATTCACCCCTCCACTTT
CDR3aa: CASMRPAAPNSPLHF

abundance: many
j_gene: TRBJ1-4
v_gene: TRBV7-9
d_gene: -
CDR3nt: TGTGCCAGCAGCTTAGTTTCGGGGGGAAAGGATGAAAAACTGTTTTTT
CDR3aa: CASSLVSGGKDEKLFF